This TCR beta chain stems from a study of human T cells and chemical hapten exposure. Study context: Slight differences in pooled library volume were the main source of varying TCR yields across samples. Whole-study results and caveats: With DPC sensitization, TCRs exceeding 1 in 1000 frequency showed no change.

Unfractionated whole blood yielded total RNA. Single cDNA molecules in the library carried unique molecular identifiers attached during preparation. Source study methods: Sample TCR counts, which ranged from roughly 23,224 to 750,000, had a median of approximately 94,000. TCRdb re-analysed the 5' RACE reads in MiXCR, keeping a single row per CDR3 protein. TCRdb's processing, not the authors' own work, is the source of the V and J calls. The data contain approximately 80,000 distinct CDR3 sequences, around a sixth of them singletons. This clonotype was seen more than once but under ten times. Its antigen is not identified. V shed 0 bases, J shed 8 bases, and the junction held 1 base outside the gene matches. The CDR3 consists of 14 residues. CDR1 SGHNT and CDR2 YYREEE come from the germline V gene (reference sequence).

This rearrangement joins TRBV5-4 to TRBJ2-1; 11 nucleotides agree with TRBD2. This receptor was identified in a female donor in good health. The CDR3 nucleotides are TGTGCCAGCAGCTTGGCTAGCGGGAGGTATGAGCAGTTCTTC. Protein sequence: CASSLASGRYEQFF.